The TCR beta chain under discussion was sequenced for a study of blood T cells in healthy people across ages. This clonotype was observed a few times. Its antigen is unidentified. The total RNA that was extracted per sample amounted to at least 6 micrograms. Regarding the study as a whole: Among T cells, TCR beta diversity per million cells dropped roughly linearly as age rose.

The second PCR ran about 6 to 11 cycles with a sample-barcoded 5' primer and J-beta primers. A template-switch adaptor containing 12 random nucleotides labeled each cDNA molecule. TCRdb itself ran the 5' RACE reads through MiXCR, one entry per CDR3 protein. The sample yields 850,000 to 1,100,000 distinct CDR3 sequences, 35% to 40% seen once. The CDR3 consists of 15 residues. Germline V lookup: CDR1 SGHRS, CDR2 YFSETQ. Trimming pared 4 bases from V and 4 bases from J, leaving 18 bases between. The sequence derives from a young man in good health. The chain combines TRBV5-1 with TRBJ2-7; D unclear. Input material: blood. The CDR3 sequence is CASSPKVSEGYEQYF. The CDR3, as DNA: TGCGCCAGCAGCCCCAAGGTTTCGGAAGGGTACGAGCAGTACTTC.